This T cell receptor beta chain emerged from a study of neurological immune-mediated disorders. This clonotype was detected many times. Its cognate antigen is unknown. Study-wide findings and caveats: No CDR3 amino acid sequences recurred among expanded clones across subjects, suggesting private repertoires in all groups.

The cDNA was synthesized by 5'RACE incorporating 10-nucleotide random UMIs. From 15-18 subjects, every sequencing run obtained over 190 million TCR-beta sequences. MiXCR, run by TCRdb on the 5' RACE reads, gives a single entry per CDR3 protein. The sample consists of roughly 70,000 distinct CDR3 sequences, 3.5% to 5% of them appearing once. 2 million unsorted PBMCs were stored in RNAlater at -80 °C before RNA extraction. Trimming cost V 6 bases and J 4 bases; bases outside gene matches: 7. There are 14 residues in the CDR3. Germline CDR1 and CDR2: DFQATT and SNEGSKA (reference sequence). The receptor comes from a man younger than 45 with multiple sclerosis. Sequences were obtained from PBMCs. V and J are TRBV20-1 and TRBJ2-1; TRBD2 aligns across 9 bases. CDR3 in amino acids: CSASGRGGYNEQFF. CDR3 sequence (DNA): TGCAGTGCGTCCGGGCGGGGGGGATACAATGAGCAGTTCTTC.